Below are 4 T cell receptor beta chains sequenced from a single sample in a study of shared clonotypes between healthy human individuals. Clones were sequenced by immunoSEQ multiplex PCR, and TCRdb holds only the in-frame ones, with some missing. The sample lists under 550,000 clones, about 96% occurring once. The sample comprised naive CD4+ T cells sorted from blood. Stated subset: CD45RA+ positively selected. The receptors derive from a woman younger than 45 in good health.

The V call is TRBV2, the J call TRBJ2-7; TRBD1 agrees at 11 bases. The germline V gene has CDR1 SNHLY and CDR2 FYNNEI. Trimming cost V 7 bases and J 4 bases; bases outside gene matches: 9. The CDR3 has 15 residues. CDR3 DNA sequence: TGTGCCAGCAACCGGGACAGGGGGTTATCGTACGAGCAGTACTTC. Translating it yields CASNRDRGLSYEQYF.

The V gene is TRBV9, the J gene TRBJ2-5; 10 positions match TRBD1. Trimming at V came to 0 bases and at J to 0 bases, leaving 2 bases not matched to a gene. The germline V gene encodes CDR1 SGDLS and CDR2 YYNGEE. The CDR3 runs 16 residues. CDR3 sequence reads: CASSVGDRGYQETQYF. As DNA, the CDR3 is TGTGCCAGCAGCGTAGGGGACAGGGGATACCAAGAGACCCAGTACTTC.

CDR3 amino acids: CASSQRTSSGEQYF. The CDR3 nucleotides are TGTGCCAGCAGCCAAAGGACTAGCTCGGGCGAGCAGTACTTC. The chain couples TRBV4-2 to TRBJ2-5, with 8 nucleotides matching TRBD2. Judging by the DNA end, TRBJ2-7 fits better; the J call may be wrong. From germline, CDR1 is LGHNA and CDR2 YNFKEQ. The CDR3 covers 14 residues.

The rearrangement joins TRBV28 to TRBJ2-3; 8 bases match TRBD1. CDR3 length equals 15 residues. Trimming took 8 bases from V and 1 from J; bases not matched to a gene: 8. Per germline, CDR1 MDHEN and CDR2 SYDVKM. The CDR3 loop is CASLTPGQGTDTQYF. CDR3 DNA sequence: TGTGCCAGCCTTACACCGGGACAGGGCACAGATACGCAGTATTTT.